This T cell receptor (beta chain) was sequenced for a study of shared clonotypes between healthy human individuals. Study at large: The plates for each donor numbered three CD4 naive, three CD4 memory, two CD8 naive and one CD8 memory.

Overall study results and limits: Clonotypes not shared had lower generation probabilities than those common to all four donors. Richness estimates generally favored naive over memory subsets.

This clone has a handful of counts. Its matching antigen is unknown. CDR3 length equals 15 residues. Per the germline V gene, CDR1 is LNHDA and CDR2 is SQIVND (reference sequence). V lost 5 bases, J lost 5 bases, and 8 bases stayed unmatched. The study ran the assay at deep level. The method was immunoSEQ multiplex PCR; TCRdb's version includes in-frame clones alone and lacks a portion of them. This sample has around 700,000 clones, with around 72% found just once. The clonotype was recovered from a woman between 25 and 40 years old in good health. V usage is TRBV19 and J usage is TRBJ1-5; 8 nucleotides match TRBD1. Source material: memory CD4+ T cells sorted from blood. Subset here: CD45RA-negative fraction. In nucleotides, the CDR3 is TGTGCCAGTAGTCCCCGGACAGGGACTGATCAGCCCCAGCATTTT. It translates to CASSPRTGTDQPQHF.